This T cell receptor beta chain was sequenced in a study of identical twins. The V gene end was trimmed by 3 bases and the J gene end by 2 bases; junction bases not matched to a gene: 6. The germline gives CDR1 KGHSH, CDR2 LQKENI. The CDR3 runs 17 residues. One entry per CDR3 protein results from TCRdb running MiXCR on the 5' RACE reads. Here the sample spans about 460,000 distinct CDR3 sequences, approximately 15% being singletons. The same sample was also studied in work on yellow fever vaccine responses in identical twins.

Sequenced material: CD4+ T cells sorted from blood. This receptor was obtained from a woman aged 18-30 years in good health. The chain is built from TRBV18 and TRBJ2-7, with TRBD2 identical over 14 bases. Written as DNA, the CDR3 is TGTGCCAGCTCACCTGGGACTAGCGGGAGTCTAACCTACGAGCAGTACTTC. Protein sequence: CASSPGTSGSLTYEQYF.